The present T cell receptor beta chain was sequenced within a study of CD8 T cell repertoires and HIV-1 epitope variants. Study-wide background: T cells were stimulated with Twenty-five Gag and Nef peptides separately.

Produced via immunoSEQ multiplex PCR; TCRdb's table is partial and in-frame only. The sample lists tens of thousands of clones, around 67% occurring once. The sequence was obtained from a male donor with HIV. The sample consisted of uncultured baseline CD8+ T cells from peripheral blood mononuclear cells (PBMCs).

CDR3 sequence: CASSVGLTGGTEAFF. The CDR3 DNA reads TGTGCCAGCAGCGTAGGGTTGACAGGGGGAACTGAAGCTTTCTTT. The chain couples TRBV9 to TRBJ1-1; 9 nucleotides align to TRBD1. J lost 5 bases, V lost 0 bases, and 5 bases had no gene match. The germline gives CDR1 SGDLS, CDR2 YYNGEE. The CDR3 loop spans 15 amino acids.